Following are 25 T cell receptor beta chains from one sample sequenced in a study of T cells in Graves' hyperthyroidism and ophthalmopathy. The TCR beta CDR3 regions underwent amplification using RNA transcripts as the source. A first-round RT-PCR of the TCR CDR3 used the HTBI primer set. TCRdb re-called the multiplex PCR reads through MiXCR, storing one row per CDR3 protein. This repertoire shows almost 600,000 distinct CDR3 sequences, roughly 50% found once; its top ten account for around 7.7%. Source material: peripheral blood or thyroid tissue (not recorded which). These receptors came from a woman aged 18-35 years with Graves' hyperthyroidism.

The chain couples TRBV7-9 to TRBJ2-2; D could derive from TRBD1 or TRBD2 (5 bases each). This CDR3 contains 11 residues. From germline, CDR1 is SEHNR and CDR2 FQNEAQ (reference sequence). Trimming cost V 8 bases and J 12 bases, with 13 bases left between them. The CDR3 sequence: CASGPEGQLFF. DNA for the CDR3: TGTGCCAGCGGCCCCGAGGGACAGCTGTTTTTT.

The sample holds many counts of this clonotype. This chain uses TRBV6-1 with TRBJ2-5; TRBD1 agrees at 8 bases. Losses at the gene ends were 6 bases for V and 5 bases for J; bases not matched to a gene: 14. Germline V CDR1 and CDR2: MNHNS, SASEGT. CDR3 length: 16 amino acids. This CDR3 reads CASSLPDRVGSETQYF. The CDR3 DNA sequence: TGTGCCAGCAGCCTCCCGGACAGGGTCGGTTCTGAGACCCAGTACTTC.

The gene calls are TRBV11-2 and TRBJ2-2; 8 bases match TRBD1. The junction had 12 bases not matched to a gene; V was cut back by 5 bases and J by 7 bases. CDR3 size: 16 residues. Germline V gene sequence: CDR1 SGHAT, CDR2 FQNNGV. The CDR3 reads CASSPGQGARNGELFF. Here the CDR3 DNA reads TGTGCCAGCAGCCCCGGGCAGGGGGCTAGGAACGGGGAGCTGTTTTTT.

At least ten counts were recorded for this clonotype. The V and J genes are TRBV6-2 or TRBV6-3 and TRBJ1-2; D perhaps matches TRBD1 (5 bases). Germline V lookup: CDR1 MNHEY, CDR2 SVGEGT. This CDR3 comprises 13 residues. Trimming pared 2 bases from V and 2 bases from J, leaving 6 bases between. This chain's CDR3 is CASSYDRNYGYTF. The CDR3 DNA sequence: TGTGCCAGCAGTTACGACAGAAACTATGGCTACACCTTC.

The sample holds one count of this clonotype. V gene TRBV15 combines with J gene TRBJ2-3, with 8 bases matching TRBD2. The CDR3 runs 16 residues. With 4 bases clipped from V and 4 bases from J, the junction kept 10 bases outside the gene matches. Germline V gene data show CDR1 as LNHNV and CDR2 as YYDKDF (reference sequence). As DNA, the CDR3 is TGTGCCACCAGCACCTCAGCCGGGGGGGACGCAGATACGCAGTATTTT. The encoded protein is CATSTSAGGDADTQYF.

The gene calls are TRBV15 and TRBJ2-2, with 13 bases lining up with TRBD2. The CDR3 extends over 17 amino acids. V was pared by 1 base and J by 6 bases, with 5 bases of the junction left unmatched. The germline V gene encodes CDR1 LNHNV and CDR2 YYDKDF (reference sequence). The CDR3 DNA reads as TGTGCCACCAGCAGAGCCAAACTAGCGGGAGGGCCCGGGGAGCTGTTTTTT. Protein product: CATSRAKLAGGPGELFF.

This clonotype has only a few counts. The V and J genes are TRBV30 and TRBJ2-5, with unresolved D. V lost 0 bases and J 0 bases, leaving 11 bases between the germline ends. The CDR3 runs 15 residues. In germline, CDR1 is GTSNPN, CDR2 SVGIG (reference sequence). Here the CDR3 DNA reads TGTGCCTGGAGTGTAGGTTTGGGGTACCAAGAGACCCAGTACTTC. The encoded protein is CAWSVGLGYQETQYF.

The chain couples TRBV2 to TRBJ1-4; no firm D call. Trimming removed 9 bases from V and 5 bases from J, with 25 bases in between. CDR3 size: 17 residues. CDR1 is SNHLY, CDR2 FYNNEI, per germline. CDR3 coding DNA: TGTGCCAGAGCCCCAGGCCGCACTCATACCTACAATGAAAAACTGTTTTTT. Its translation: CARAPGRTHTYNEKLFF.

Only one count was recorded for this clonotype. A read error may be the cause here, since a much bigger clone is one base away. V usage is TRBV10-3 and J usage is TRBJ2-2; D is ambiguous. The CDR3 is made up of 14 amino acids. Germline assignment: CDR1 ENHRY and CDR2 SYGVKD. CDR3 bases: TGTGCCAGCAGTCATGTTGGGAACACCGGGGAGCTGTTTTTT. Translating it yields CASSHVGNTGELFF.

The gene calls are TRBV2 and TRBJ2-5, with D perhaps being TRBD1 or TRBD2 (5 bases each). Deletions cut 6 bases from V and 6 bases from J, with 14 bases between. CDR3 length: 13 residues. The germline CDR1 and CDR2 sequences are SNHLY and FYNNEI. The CDR3 region is CASSAGSQKTQYF. DNA for the CDR3: TGTGCCAGCAGCGCAGGGAGTCAAAAGACCCAGTACTTC.

In regard to this clonotype: This may be a read error, as it is one base from a much larger clone. The chain links TRBV19 to TRBJ1-2, with a tentative D call TRBD1 (5 bases). CDR3 length: 15 amino acids. Germline CDR1 and CDR2: LNHDA and SQIVND (reference sequence). This CDR3 reads CASSISGAGTYGYTF. In nucleotides, the CDR3 is TGTGCCAGTAGTATCTCCGGGGCAGGGACCTATGGCTACACCTTT.

This chain connects TRBV10-3 to TRBJ2-7, with 12 bases lining up with TRBD2. CDR3 length equals 13 residues. J lost 7 bases, V lost 10 bases, and 8 bases had no gene match. Germline assignment: CDR1 ENHRY and CDR2 SYGVKD. This CDR3 reads CANGLAGMDEQYF. In nucleotides, the CDR3 is TGTGCCAACGGACTAGCGGGAATGGATGAGCAGTACTTC.

The chain couples TRBV6-1 to TRBJ2-7; a weak D match, TRBD1 (6 bases). The CDR3 totals 22 residues. Germline V CDR1 and CDR2: MNHNS, SASEGT. Trimming took 6 bases from V and 0 from J, leaving 36 bases between them. The DNA for the CDR3 is TGTGCCAGCAGCGAGCAGTGGACAGACCCCTCCCGAGCGGTCTACAGCTCCTACGAGCAGTACTTC. This sequence encodes CASSEQWTDPSRAVYSSYEQYF.

A single count supports this clonotype. The chain carries TRBV29-1 and TRBJ2-7; D call uncertain. The germline V gene encodes CDR1 SQVTM and CDR2 ANQGSEA. This CDR3 comprises 11 residues. Deletions cut 8 bases from V and 3 bases from J, with 11 bases between. CDR3 loop: CSSPGVYEQYF. The CDR3 DNA is TGCAGCTCACCTGGAGTCTACGAGCAGTACTTC.

On this clonotype itself: This may come from a read error, since a much larger clone is one base off. V is TRBV2 and J is TRBJ1-4; a weak D match, TRBD1 (6 bases). Germline V CDR1 and CDR2: SNHLY, FYNNEI. V gave up 8 bases and J gave up 0 bases, with 16 bases separating them. The CDR3 totals 16 residues. The CDR3 nucleotides read TGTGCCAGCGGTACGGGACACATTGCAACTAATGAAAAACTGTTTTTT. Its protein product is CASGTGHIATNEKLFF.

The chain joins TRBV7-7 to TRBJ2-6; 7 bases match TRBD1. In germline, CDR1 is SSHAT, CDR2 FNYEAQ (reference sequence). The CDR3 totals 16 residues. The V and J ends lost 4 bases and 2 bases, in that order; junction bases with no gene match: 5. The CDR3 DNA sequence: TGTGCCAGCAGCTCGCGACAGGGAGCTGGGGCCAACGTCCTGACTTTC. Protein product: CASSSRQGAGANVLTF.

Note on this clonotype: The conserved final phenylalanine or tryptophan is absent from the CDR3, which likely points to a read error. The chain has TRBV5-1 and TRBJ2-2; TRBD1 is a possible D gene (5 bases). CDR1 and CDR2 from the germline V gene are SGHRS and YFSETQ. There are 17 residues in the CDR3. Trimming removed 6 bases from V and 3 bases from J, with 21 bases in between. CDR3 in DNA: TGCGCCAGCACCGTACTCATCGACAGTGGTCACACCGGGGAGCTGTTTCTT. Its translation is CASTVLIDSGHTGELFL.

The rearrangement joins TRBV2 to TRBJ2-7; the match to TRBD1 covers 11 bases. The CDR3 length is 16 residues. With V trimmed by 6 bases and J by 3 bases, 10 bases remained unmatched. Per germline, CDR1 SNHLY and CDR2 FYNNEI. The CDR3 coding sequence is TGTGCCAGCAGCCCTGACACCGGGACAGGGGGCTACGAGCAGTACTTC. Translated: CASSPDTGTGGYEQYF.

Comments on this clonotype: This clone may be a read error of a much larger clone one base away. The chain uses TRBV6-5 and TRBJ2-2, with D perhaps being TRBD1 or TRBD2 (9 bases each). The CDR3 is 21 residues long. Germline assignment: CDR1 MNHEY and CDR2 SVGAGI. CDR3 sequence: CANSETGTGYLSGSDTGELFF. The CDR3 nucleotides read TGTGCCAACAGTGAAACCGGGACAGGGTACCTTAGCGGGAGTGACACCGGGGAGCTGTTTTTT.

This clonotype was seen only a few times. The conserved phenylalanine or tryptophan normally closing the CDR3 is absent here, so this likely arose from a read error. The DNA of the CDR3 is TGCAGTGCTAGAGGATCCGGAGGGGAGCTAGAGACCCAGTACCTC. This encodes CSARGSGGELETQYL. The chain has TRBV20-1 and TRBJ2-5; the D gene is possibly TRBD2 (6 bases). The CDR3 has 15 residues. The V end lost 1 base, the J end lost 4 bases, and 16 bases lay between the germline ends. Germline V gene data show CDR1 as DFQATT and CDR2 as SNEGSKA (reference sequence).

This clonotype has only a few counts. V and J are TRBV18 and TRBJ1-5, with D hard to call. Germline CDR1 reads KGHSH; CDR2 reads LQKENI. V lost 1 base and J 5 bases, leaving 6 bases between the germline ends. The CDR3 has 13 residues. In DNA, the CDR3 is TGTGCCAGCTCACCACAGAGTGATCAGCCCCAGCATTTT. It encodes CASSPQSDQPQHF.

J is TRBJ1-6 and V is TRBV9; TRBD1 matches 8 bases. V was clipped by 1 base and J by 10 bases; unmatched bases: 7. The CDR3 is 15 amino acids. CDR1 SGDLS and CDR2 YYNGEE come from the germline V gene. The CDR3: CASSVSGTGGSPLHF. In DNA form, the CDR3 reads TGTGCCAGCAGCGTATCAGGGACAGGAGGGTCACCCCTCCACTTT.

The rearrangement links TRBV29-1 to TRBJ2-7, with D perhaps matching TRBD2 (7 bases). Germline CDR1 SQVTM, CDR2 ANQGSEA. This CDR3 has 11 residues. The V end was cut by 6 bases, the J end by 9 bases, with 15 bases between. CDR3 residues: CSVARGGGQYF. CDR3 bases: TGCAGCGTCGCAAGGGGGGGAGGGCAGTACTTC.

This clonotype turned up a few times. The chain employs TRBV25-1 and TRBJ1-2; D possibly corresponds to TRBD1 (5 bases). Looked up from germline, CDR1 is MGHDK and CDR2 is SYGVNS. Trimming took 4 bases from V and 0 from J, leaving 9 bases between them. The CDR3 totals 14 residues. CDR3 residues: CASSARGPNYGYTF. CDR3 coding DNA: TGTGCCAGCAGTGCTAGGGGTCCTAACTATGGCTACACCTTC.

DNA of the CDR3: TGTGCCAGCGAGGATAACAGGGATGGCTACACCTTC. Encoded protein: CASEDNRDGYTF. This rearrangement joins TRBV2 to TRBJ1-2, with D possibly TRBD1 on 6 matching bases. V lost 8 bases to trimming and J lost 6 bases, with 13 bases between them. This CDR3 comprises 12 residues. Per the germline V gene, CDR1 is SNHLY and CDR2 is FYNNEI.